The clone carrying this T cell receptor beta chain was seen a single time. In the source study's methods: Reference gene primer amplification in the assay estimated nucleated cell counts. Repertoires were generated with immunoSEQ multiplex PCR, while TCRdb's copy carries only in-frame clones and drops some. Clonal size and the V and J genes are those of that table, whereas D and trimming came from the DNA. The sample holds tens of thousands of clones; roughly 88% are singletons and the top ten take around 3.5%. Germline values: CDR1 LGHNA, CDR2 YSLEER. Germline trimming cut 0 bases from V and 6 bases from J; bases unmatched to any gene: 8. This CDR3 contains 15 residues. The sample belongs to a study of blood T cell repertoires in COVID-19. Study background: From the United States, Italy and Spain came samples of acute and convalescent COVID-19. Sources were T cells, B-cell-depleted T cells, or PBMCs; the material itself was cDNA or gDNA.

This receptor was identified in a man aged 45-65 years with active COVID-19. J is TRBJ2-7 and V is TRBV4-3; TRBD1 matches at 7 bases. The sample taken for sequencing was peripheral blood. The CDR3 is CASSQDSQGTVEQYF. DNA of the CDR3: TGCGCCAGCAGCCAAGATTCACAGGGGACGGTCGAGCAGTACTTC.